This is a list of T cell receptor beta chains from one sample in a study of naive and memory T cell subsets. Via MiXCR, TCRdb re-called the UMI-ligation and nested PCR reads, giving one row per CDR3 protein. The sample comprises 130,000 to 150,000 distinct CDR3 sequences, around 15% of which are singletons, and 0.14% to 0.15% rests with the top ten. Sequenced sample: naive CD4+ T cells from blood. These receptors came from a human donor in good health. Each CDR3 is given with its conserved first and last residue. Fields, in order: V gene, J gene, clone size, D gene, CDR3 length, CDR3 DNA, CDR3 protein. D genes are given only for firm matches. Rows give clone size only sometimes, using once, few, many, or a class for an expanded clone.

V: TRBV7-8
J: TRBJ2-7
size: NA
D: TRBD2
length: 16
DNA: TGTGCCAGCAGCTTAGACCCCACTAGCGTATTATACGAGCAGTACTTC
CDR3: CASSLDPTSVLYEQYF

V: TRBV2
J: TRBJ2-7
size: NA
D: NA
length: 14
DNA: TGTGCCAGCAGAAAGACAACTCTGGCCTACGAGCAGTACTTC
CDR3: CASRKTTLAYEQYF

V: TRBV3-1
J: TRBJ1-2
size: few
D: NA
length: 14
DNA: TGTGCCAGCAGCCAAGCCCCCGGGAACTATGGCTACACCTTC
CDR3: CASSQAPGNYGYTF

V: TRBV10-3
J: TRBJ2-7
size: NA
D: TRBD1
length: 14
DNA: TGTGCCATCAGTGAGCAGAAGACAGGGGACGAGCAGTACTTC
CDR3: CAISEQKTGDEQYF

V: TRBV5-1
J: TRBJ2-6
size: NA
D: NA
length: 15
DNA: TGCGCCAGCAGCGCAGAACACTCTGGGGCCAACGTCCTGACTTTC
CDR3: CASSAEHSGANVLTF

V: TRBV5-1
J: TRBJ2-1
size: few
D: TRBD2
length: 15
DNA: TGCGCCAGCAGCTCGACCGGGACTAGCGGGAACGAGCAGTTCTTC
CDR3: CASSSTGTSGNEQFF

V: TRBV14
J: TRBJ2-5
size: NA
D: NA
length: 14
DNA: TGTGCCAGCAGCCACAACGCTGGGGGAGAGACCCAGTACTTC
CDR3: CASSHNAGGETQYF

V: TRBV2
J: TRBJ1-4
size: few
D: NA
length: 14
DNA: TGTGCCAGCAGTGAAAATCTAGACAATGAAAAACTGTTTTTT
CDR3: CASSENLDNEKLFF

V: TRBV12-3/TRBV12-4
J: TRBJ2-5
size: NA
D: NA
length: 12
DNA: TGTGCCAGCAGCAATACACAAGAGACCCAGTACTTC
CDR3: CASSNTQETQYF

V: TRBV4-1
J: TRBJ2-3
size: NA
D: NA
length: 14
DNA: TGCGCCAGCAGCCAAGATTCCGGCACAGATACGCAGTATTTT
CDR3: CASSQDSGTDTQYF

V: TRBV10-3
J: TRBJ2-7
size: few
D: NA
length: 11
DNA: TGTGCCATCAGCAATCCTGGCGAGCAGTACTTC
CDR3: CAISNPGEQYF

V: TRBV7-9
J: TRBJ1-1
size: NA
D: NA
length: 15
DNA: TGTGCCAGCAGCGCAGCCACTACAGTGAACACTGAAGCTTTCTTT
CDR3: CASSAATTVNTEAFF

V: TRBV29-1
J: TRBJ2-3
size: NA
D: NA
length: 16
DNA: TGCAGCGTGGGGGCGAGAGACAGACTTAGCACAGATACGCAGTATTTT
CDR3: CSVGARDRLSTDTQYF

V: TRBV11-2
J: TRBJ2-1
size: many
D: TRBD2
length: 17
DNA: TGTGCCAGCAGCTTAGGACCCGGGACTAGCGGGAGGAATGAGCAGTTCTTC
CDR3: CASSLGPGTSGRNEQFF

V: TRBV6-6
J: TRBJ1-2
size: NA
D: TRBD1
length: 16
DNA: TGTGCCAGCAGTTACGCGACCGGGACAGAAAACTATGGCTACACCTTC
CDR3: CASSYATGTENYGYTF

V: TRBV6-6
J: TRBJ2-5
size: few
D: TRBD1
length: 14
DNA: TGTGCCAGCAGCACGGACAGGGGGCAAGAGACCCAGTACTTC
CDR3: CASSTDRGQETQYF

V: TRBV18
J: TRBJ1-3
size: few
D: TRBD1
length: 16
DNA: TGTGCCAGCTCACCGAAAGGACAGGGGACTGGAAACACCATATATTTT
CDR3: CASSPKGQGTGNTIYF

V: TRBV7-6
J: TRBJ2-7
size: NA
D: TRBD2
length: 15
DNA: TGTGCCAGCAGCTTAGTTAGCGGGGCCGCCTACGAGCAGTACTTC
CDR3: CASSLVSGAAYEQYF

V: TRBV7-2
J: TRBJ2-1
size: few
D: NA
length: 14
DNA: TGTGCCAGCAGCGGGGCTAGCGCGTACAATGAGCAGTTCTTC
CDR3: CASSGASAYNEQFF

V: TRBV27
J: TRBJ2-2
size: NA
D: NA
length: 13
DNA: TGTGCCACCCAAGAGCGGGACACCGGGGAGCTGTTTTTT
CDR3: CATQERDTGELFF

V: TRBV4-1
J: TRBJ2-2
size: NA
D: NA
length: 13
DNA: TGCGCCAGCAGCCAAGTCCGGGCCGGGGAGCTGTTTTTT
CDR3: CASSQVRAGELFF

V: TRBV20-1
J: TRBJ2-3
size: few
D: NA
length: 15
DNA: TGCAGTGCTAGAGATACGCAGGGTGTAACAGATACGCAGTATTTT
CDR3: CSARDTQGVTDTQYF

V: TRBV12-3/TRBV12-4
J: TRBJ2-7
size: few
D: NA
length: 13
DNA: TGTGCCAGCAGAGTCGACAGGTACCACGAGCAGTACTTC
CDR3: CASRVDRYHEQYF

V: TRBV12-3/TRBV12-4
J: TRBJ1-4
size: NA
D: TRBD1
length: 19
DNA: TGTGCCAGCAGTCCGGACCCCTTAACAGGGGGTACAACTAATGAAAAACTGTTTTTT
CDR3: CASSPDPLTGGTTNEKLFF

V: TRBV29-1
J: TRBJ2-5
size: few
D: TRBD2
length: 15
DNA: TGCAGCGTTGAAGGTTTAGTAGCGGGGGTTAGGACCCAGTACTTC
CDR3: CSVEGLVAGVRTQYF

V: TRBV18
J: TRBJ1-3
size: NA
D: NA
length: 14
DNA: TGTGCCAGCTCAGGTCAGGAATCTGGAAACACCATATATTTT
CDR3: CASSGQESGNTIYF

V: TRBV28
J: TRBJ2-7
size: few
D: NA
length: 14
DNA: TGTGCCAGCAATGGGGCCCGGATGGCCTACGAGCAGTACTTC
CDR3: CASNGARMAYEQYF

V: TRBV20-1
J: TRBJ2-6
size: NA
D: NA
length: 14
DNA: TGCAGTGCTAGACGGCCCTCTGGGGCCAACGTCCTGACTTTC
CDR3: CSARRPSGANVLTF

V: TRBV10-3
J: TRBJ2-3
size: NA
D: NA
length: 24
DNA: TGTGCCATCAGTGGACCAGCTGCCTTACGGTTTGGGACCGAAAAACTCTCTAGCACAGATACGCAGTATTTT
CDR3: CAISGPAALRFGTEKLSSTDTQYF

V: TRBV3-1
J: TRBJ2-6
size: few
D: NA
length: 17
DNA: TGTGCCAGCAGCCCTATAGGACTAAACTCTGGGGCCAACGTCCTGACTTTC
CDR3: CASSPIGLNSGANVLTF

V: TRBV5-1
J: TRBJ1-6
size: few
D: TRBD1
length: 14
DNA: TGCGCCAGCAGCCCTGGACAGGGCTATTCACCCCTCCACTTT
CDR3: CASSPGQGYSPLHF

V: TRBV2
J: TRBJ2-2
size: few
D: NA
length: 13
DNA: TGTGCCAGCAGTGATCTAGAACCCGGGGAGCTGTTTTTT
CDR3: CASSDLEPGELFF

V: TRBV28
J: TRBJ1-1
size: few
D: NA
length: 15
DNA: TGTGCCAGCAGTTTAGTCGGCAGGGCGAACACTGAAGCTTTCTTT
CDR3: CASSLVGRANTEAFF

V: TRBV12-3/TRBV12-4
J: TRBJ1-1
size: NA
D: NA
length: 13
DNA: TGTGCCAGCAGCTTCGCGAGCGGGACTGAAGCTTTCTTT
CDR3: CASSFASGTEAFF

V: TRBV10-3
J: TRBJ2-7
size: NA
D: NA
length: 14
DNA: TGTGCCATCAGGGAGGGGATTTACCCCTACGAGCAGTACTTC
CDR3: CAIREGIYPYEQYF